This T cell receptor beta chain was identified in a study of blood T cells in healthy people across ages. It was with a sample-barcoded 5' primer and a J-beta primer mix that a second PCR of roughly 7 to 12 cycles was run. Each CDR3 protein gets one entry after TCRdb re-called the 5' RACE reads with MiXCR. The table includes 1.5 million to 2 million distinct CDR3 sequences, roughly two fifths detected once. The length of the CDR3 is 14 residues. Germline V gene sequence: CDR1 MDHEN, CDR2 SYDVKM. V was shortened by 8 bases and J by 3 bases, with 17 bases between the two germline ends. V is TRBV28 and J is TRBJ2-7; D possibly matches TRBD1 or TRBD2 (6 bases each). This clonotype originated in a human donor in good health. The sample consisted of blood. CDR3 in amino acids: CASRRGEEIYEQYF. CDR3 sequence (DNA): TGTGCCAGCCGAAGGGGGGAAGAGATCTACGAGCAGTACTTC.